The 22 T cell receptor beta chains presented below share a single source sample, sequenced in a study of blood T cell repertoires in COVID-19. TCRdb keeps only in-frame clones here, not all; method: immunoSEQ multiplex PCR. The sample lists 240,000 or so clones; around 83% were seen once. The sequencing input was peripheral blood. These receptors came from a woman under 30 with acute or convalescent COVID-19.

The chain employs TRBV2 and TRBJ2-5, with a weak D call TRBD2 (5 bases). CDR1 SNHLY and CDR2 FYNNEI come from the germline V gene. Between the trimmed V and J ends, which lost 6 bases and 4 bases, there was a span of 9 bases. CDR3 length: 12 amino acids. The CDR3 DNA reads TGTGCCAGCAGCGGGGTCGGAGAGACCCAGTACTTC. Encoded protein: CASSGVGETQYF.

This clone was observed a single time. The chain is built from TRBV6-2 or TRBV6-3 and TRBJ2-7; 8 bases match TRBD1. The CDR3 is 16 residues long. V was clipped by 4 bases and J by 1 base; unmatched bases: 9. The germline V gene encodes CDR1 MNHEY and CDR2 SVGEGT. The CDR3 nucleotides read TGTGCCAGCAGTTTTCGGACAGGGCCGACTTCCTACGAGCAGTACTTC. Amino acids: CASSFRTGPTSYEQYF.

The chain couples TRBV28 to TRBJ2-5; a weak D match, TRBD2 (7 bases). Trimming removed 8 bases at V and 4 bases at J, with 23 bases between. CDR3 length equals 16 residues. Germline CDR1 and CDR2: MDHEN and SYDVKM. The chain's CDR3 is CASVNGGGPYGETQYF. In DNA, the CDR3 is TGTGCCAGCGTAAATGGGGGGGGCCCCTATGGAGAGACCCAGTACTTC.

The CDR3 here is CASSLASQGNIQYF. CDR3 in DNA: TGTGCCAGCAGCTTAGCTAGCCAGGGAAACATTCAGTACTTC. This chain uses TRBV7-9 with TRBJ2-4; possible D gene TRBD1, 5 bases. Looked up from germline, CDR1 is SEHNR and CDR2 is FQNEAQ (reference sequence). Trimming took off 0 bases at V and 6 bases at J, with 9 bases between the two ends. The CDR3 has 14 amino acids.

The chain employs TRBV4-2 and TRBJ1-3, with no clear D. The germline CDR1 and CDR2 sequences are LGHNA and YNFKEQ. The CDR3 runs to 17 residues. V lost 0 bases and J 0 bases, leaving 12 bases between the germline ends. In DNA form, the CDR3 reads TGTGCCAGCAGCCAAGATCGTCAATATAGCTCTGGAAACACCATATATTTT. It translates to CASSQDRQYSSGNTIYF.

This chain uses TRBV15 with TRBJ2-7; 8 nucleotides line up with TRBD1. From germline, CDR1 is LNHNV and CDR2 YYDKDF (reference sequence). Trimming took 0 bases from V and 12 from J; bases not matched to a gene: 10. The CDR3 runs 14 residues. CDR3 loop: CATSRDSDREDLYF. The CDR3 DNA reads TGTGCCACCAGCAGAGATTCGGACAGGGAGGATCTGTACTTC.

The chain combines TRBV11-2 with TRBJ2-7, with 11 bases aligning to TRBD2. There are 17 residues in the CDR3. Germline V lookup: CDR1 SGHAT, CDR2 FQNNGV. V lost 5 bases and J lost 3; bases outside the gene matches: 12. CDR3 DNA: TGTGCCAGCAGCCCACAGGGGCTAGCGGGAGGAAACTACGAGCAGTACTTC. It is translated as CASSPQGLAGGNYEQYF.

The chain joins TRBV6-5 to TRBJ2-7, with a possible D match to TRBD1 (5 bases). Trimming left V 0 bases short and J 7 bases short, with 13 bases between. This CDR3 is 14 amino acids long. Per the germline V gene, CDR1 is MNHEY and CDR2 is SVGAGI. CDR3 bases: TGTGCCAGCAGTTACTCGTCCCAGGGCAAGGAGCAGTACTTC. It is translated as CASSYSSQGKEQYF.

This clone has only one observation. This chain links TRBV7-3 with TRBJ2-1; 12 bases agree with TRBD1. Per the germline V gene, CDR1 is SGHTA and CDR2 is FQGTGA. The CDR3 has 17 amino acids. Trimming took 1 base from V and 7 from J; bases not matched to a gene: 8. The CDR3 sequence: CASSLRGTGGAFNEQFF. CDR3 sequence (DNA): TGTGCCAGCAGCTTAAGAGGGACAGGGGGCGCGTTTAATGAGCAGTTCTTC.

This clone was seen only once. The V call is TRBV18, the J call TRBJ2-2, with 7 bases identical to TRBD1. Per the germline V gene, CDR1 is KGHSH and CDR2 is LQKENI. This CDR3 is built from 17 residues. V lost 3 bases to trimming and J lost 0 bases; unmatched junction nucleotides: 7. The CDR3 is CASSPRGQVTNTGELFF. The CDR3 region has the DNA TGTGCCAGCTCACCCCGCGGACAGGTGACGAACACCGGGGAGCTGTTTTTT.

The CDR3 loop is CASRPGQGVGNEQFF. CDR3 DNA: TGTGCCAGCAGACCTGGACAGGGGGTGGGGAATGAGCAGTTCTTC. This rearrangement joins TRBV6-2 or TRBV6-3 to TRBJ2-1; 10 bases line up with TRBD1. Germline trimming cut 6 bases from V and 7 bases from J; bases unmatched to any gene: 9. CDR3 length: 15 residues. Germline V lookup: CDR1 MNHEY, CDR2 SVGEGT.

The V and J genes are TRBV21-1 and TRBJ1-6; the table's D call, TRBD1, has no DNA check behind it. TRBV21-1 is shown as a pseudogene. The length of the CDR3 is 19 residues. The CDR3 coding sequence is TGTGCCAGCAGCAAATGCGTCGGCAGGGATGCTTTCTATAATTCACCCCTCCACTTT. This codes for CASSKCVGRDAFYNSPLHF.

The chain has TRBV28 and TRBJ1-2; D is undetermined. CDR3 length: 16 amino acids. Germline CDR1 reads MDHEN; CDR2 reads SYDVKM. V lost 3 bases and J lost 2, with 16 bases in between. The CDR3 protein is CASSFGFLEENYGYTF. CDR3 DNA sequence: TGTGCCAGCAGTTTCGGGTTCCTGGAAGAAAACTATGGCTACACCTTC.

This clone was recorded a few times. The J gene is TRBJ2-2, the V gene TRBV7-3; TRBD2 might be the D (6 bases). The V end was cut by 8 bases, the J end by 2 bases, with 15 bases between. The CDR3 spans 15 residues. Germline V gene data show CDR1 as SGHTA and CDR2 as FQGTGA. CDR3 loop: CASRGGSGNTGELFF. CDR3 bases: TGTGCCAGCCGCGGAGGTAGCGGTAACACCGGGGAGCTGTTTTTT.

This chain joins TRBV6-5 and TRBJ2-1; unclear D gene. V lost 6 bases and J lost 5, with 8 bases in between. Germline values: CDR1 MNHEY, CDR2 SVGAGI. The CDR3 has 12 residues. The CDR3 region is CASRSLNNEQFF. CDR3 DNA sequence: TGTGCCAGCAGATCACTTAACAATGAGCAGTTCTTC.

About this clone itself: This CDR3 is also generated by other DNA sequences in the sample. V gene TRBV5-1 combines with J gene TRBJ2-5; weak D call: TRBD2 (6 bases). The V end was cut by 0 bases, the J end by 5 bases, with 14 bases between. This CDR3 is built from 15 residues. Germline CDR1 is SGHRS and CDR2 is YFSETQ. Here the CDR3 DNA reads TGCGCCAGCAGCTTGGAGGGCGGTCGGGGGGAGACCCAGTACTTC. Protein product: CASSLEGGRGETQYF.

The gene calls are TRBV7-8 and TRBJ2-1, with D possibly matching TRBD1 (6 bases). Trimming left V 5 bases short and J 0 bases short, with 11 bases between. CDR1 and CDR2 from the germline V gene are SGHVS and FQNEAQ. This CDR3 is built from 15 residues. The CDR3 nucleotides are TGTGCCAGCAGCGGAGACAGGAGCTCCTACAATGAGCAGTTCTTC. Translated: CASSGDRSSYNEQFF. Using reference TRBV7-8 and TRBJ2-1 for the parts outside the CDR3, the full variable domain is GAGVSQSPRYKVAKRGQDVALRCDPISGHVSLFWYQQALGQGPEFLTYFQNEAQLDKSGLPSDRFFAERPEGSVSTLKIQRTQQEDSAVYLCASSGDRSSYNEQFFGPGTRLTVL.

This sequence joins TRBV5-1 and TRBJ1-4; TRBD1 agrees at 7 bases. Per the germline V gene, CDR1 is SGHRS and CDR2 is YFSETQ. After removal of 5 bases from V and 8 bases from J, the junction contained 9 bases not matched to a gene. There are 14 residues in the CDR3. The CDR3 spells CASRRRQGEEKLFF. CDR3 bases: TGCGCCAGCAGAAGGAGACAGGGTGAAGAAAAACTGTTTTTT.

The chain employs TRBV4-3 and TRBJ1-4; a weak D match, TRBD1 (5 bases). Germline V CDR1 and CDR2: LGHNA, YSLEER. The CDR3 is 17 residues long. The V end lost 3 bases, the J end lost 0 bases, and 14 bases lay between the germline ends. For the CDR3, the DNA is TGCGCCAGCAGCCAGAAGGGAAGGGGTTCAACTAATGAAAAACTGTTTTTT. Amino acids: CASSQKGRGSTNEKLFF.

The gene calls are TRBV28 and TRBJ1-6, with D tentatively TRBD1 (5 bases). The CDR3 has 18 residues. V was cut by 6 bases and J by 6 bases, with 24 bases left in between. CDR1 and CDR2 from the germline V gene are MDHEN and SYDVKM. CDR3 sequence: CASRISGWPRHVNSPLHF. For the CDR3, the DNA is TGTGCCAGCAGGATTTCAGGGTGGCCGCGCCACGTTAATTCACCCCTCCACTTT.

The V call is TRBV6-5, the J call TRBJ2-1; the match to TRBD1 covers 9 bases. V gave up 6 bases and J gave up 15 bases; unmatched junction bases: 3. CDR1 and CDR2 from the germline V gene are MNHEY and SVGAGI. The CDR3 runs to 10 residues. As DNA, the CDR3 is TGTGCCAGCAGAGGGACAGGGATGTTCTTC. It translates to CASRGTGMFF.

The rearrangement links TRBV27 to TRBJ1-6, with a weak D call TRBD1 (6 bases). Between the trimmed V and J ends, which lost 4 bases and 9 bases, there was a span of 19 bases. CDR1 is MNHEY, CDR2 SMNVEV, per germline (reference sequence). CDR3 length equals 16 residues. The CDR3 spells CASSWWGQGRSSPLHF. The CDR3 nucleotides are TGTGCCAGCAGTTGGTGGGGGCAGGGGAGAAGTTCACCCCTCCACTTT.